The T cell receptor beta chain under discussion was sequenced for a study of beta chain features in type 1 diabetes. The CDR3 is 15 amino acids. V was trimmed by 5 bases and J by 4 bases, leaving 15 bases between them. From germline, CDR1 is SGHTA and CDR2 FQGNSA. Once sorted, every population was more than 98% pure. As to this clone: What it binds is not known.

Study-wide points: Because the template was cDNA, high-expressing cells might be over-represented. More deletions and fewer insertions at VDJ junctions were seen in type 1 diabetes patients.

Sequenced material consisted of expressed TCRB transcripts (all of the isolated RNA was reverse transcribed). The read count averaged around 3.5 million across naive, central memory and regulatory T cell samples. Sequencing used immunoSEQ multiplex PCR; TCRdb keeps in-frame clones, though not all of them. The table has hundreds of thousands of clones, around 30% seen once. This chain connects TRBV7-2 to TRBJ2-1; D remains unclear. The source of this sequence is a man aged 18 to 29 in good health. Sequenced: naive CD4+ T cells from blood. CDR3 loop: CASSPSRELYNEQFF. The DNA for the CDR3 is TGTGCCAGCAGCCCCTCCAGAGAGCTGTACAATGAGCAGTTCTTC.